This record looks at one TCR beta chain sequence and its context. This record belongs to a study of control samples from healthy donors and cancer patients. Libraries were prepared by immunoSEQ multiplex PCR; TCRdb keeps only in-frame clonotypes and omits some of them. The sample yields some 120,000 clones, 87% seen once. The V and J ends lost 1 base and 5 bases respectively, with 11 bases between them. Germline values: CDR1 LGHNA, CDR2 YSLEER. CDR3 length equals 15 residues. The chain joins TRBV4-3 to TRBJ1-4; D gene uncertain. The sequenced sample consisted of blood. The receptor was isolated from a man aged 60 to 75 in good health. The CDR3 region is CASSQVRYNNEKLFF. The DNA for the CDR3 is TGCGCCAGCAGCCAAGTGCGTTACAACAATGAAAAACTGTTTTTT.